This note documents a single TCR beta chain sequence. Other DNA sequences in the sample encode the same CDR3. Authors' data handling: Reference gene primer amplification gave estimated nucleated cell counts. Sequencing was performed with immunoSEQ multiplex PCR; in TCRdb, only in-frame clones are kept and a portion is missing. That table furnishes V, J and clone size, whereas the DNA furnished D and trimming. The table records around 280,000 clones, about 85% of them present only once. This entry belongs to a study of blood T cell repertoires in COVID-19. The sample taken for sequencing was peripheral blood. The clonotype comes from a woman aged 45 to 65 with active or convalescent COVID-19.

Here the CDR3 reads CASSLDSQNTEAFF. CDR3 coding DNA: TGCGCCAGCAGCTTGGACAGCCAGAACACTGAAGCTTTCTTT. The chain has TRBV5-1 and TRBJ1-1; D gene uncertain. Germline V gene sequence: CDR1 SGHRS, CDR2 YFSETQ. The CDR3 totals 14 residues. Deletions cut 0 bases from V and 1 base from J, with 7 bases between.